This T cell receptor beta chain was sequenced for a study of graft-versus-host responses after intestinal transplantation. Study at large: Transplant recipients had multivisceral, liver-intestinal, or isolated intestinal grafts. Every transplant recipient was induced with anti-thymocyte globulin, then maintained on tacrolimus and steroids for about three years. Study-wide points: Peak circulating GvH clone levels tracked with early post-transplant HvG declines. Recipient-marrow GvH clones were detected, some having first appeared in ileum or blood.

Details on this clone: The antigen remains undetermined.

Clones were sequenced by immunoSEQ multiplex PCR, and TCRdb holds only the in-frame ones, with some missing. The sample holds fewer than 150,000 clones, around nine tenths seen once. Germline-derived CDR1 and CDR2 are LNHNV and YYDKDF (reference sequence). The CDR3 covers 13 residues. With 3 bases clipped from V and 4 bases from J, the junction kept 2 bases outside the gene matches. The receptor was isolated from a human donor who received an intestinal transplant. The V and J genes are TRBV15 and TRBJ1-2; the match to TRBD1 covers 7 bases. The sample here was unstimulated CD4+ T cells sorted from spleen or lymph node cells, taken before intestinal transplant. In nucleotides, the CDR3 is TGTGCCACCAGCAGGACAGGGATCTATGGCTACACCTTC. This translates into CATSRTGIYGYTF.